This T cell receptor (beta chain) was profiled in a study of T cell responses to AZD1222 COVID-19 vaccine. Study at large: Second-dose recipients at about 4 or about 12 weeks were treated as one pooled group. Study results and limitations: Regions left unmutated in variants are reportedly the target of nearly half of spike-specific TCRs.

This CDR3 is built from 15 residues. The germline gives CDR1 SGHNT, CDR2 YYREEE (reference sequence). Deletions cut 4 bases from V and 1 base from J, with 14 bases between. To note about this clone: Its antigen is unknown.

Method: immunoSEQ multiplex PCR; TCRdb's copy keeps in-frame clones and lacks some. The sample gives approximately 97,000 clones, 91% of which show up once; roughly 7.5% is in the top ten. The sequences come from peripheral blood, collected on day 0 of AZD1222 vaccination. The receptor was derived from an adult in good health. The chain is built from TRBV5-4 and TRBJ1-2; D is perhaps TRBD1 (5 bases). DNA of the CDR3: TGTGCCAGCAGCCGCGGGACTGGGGTTAACTATGGCTACACCTTC. This codes for CASSRGTGVNYGYTF.